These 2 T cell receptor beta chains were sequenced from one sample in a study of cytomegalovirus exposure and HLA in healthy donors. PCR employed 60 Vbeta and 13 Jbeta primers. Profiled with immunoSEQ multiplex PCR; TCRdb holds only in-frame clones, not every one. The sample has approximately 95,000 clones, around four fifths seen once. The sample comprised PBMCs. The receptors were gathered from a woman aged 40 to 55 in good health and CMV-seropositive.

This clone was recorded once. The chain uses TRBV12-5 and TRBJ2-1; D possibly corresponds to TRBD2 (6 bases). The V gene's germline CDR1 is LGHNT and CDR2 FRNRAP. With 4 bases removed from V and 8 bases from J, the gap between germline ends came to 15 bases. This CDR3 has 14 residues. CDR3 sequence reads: CASGSPGGIHEQFF. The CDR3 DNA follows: TGTGCTAGTGGTTCCCCGGGCGGGATACATGAGCAGTTCTTC. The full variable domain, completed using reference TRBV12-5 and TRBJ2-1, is DARVTQTPRHKVTEMGQEVTMRCQPILGHNTVFWYRQTMMQGLELLAYFRNRAPLDDSGMPKDRFSAEMPDATLATLKIQPSEPRDSAVYFCASGSPGGIHEQFFGPGTRLTVL.

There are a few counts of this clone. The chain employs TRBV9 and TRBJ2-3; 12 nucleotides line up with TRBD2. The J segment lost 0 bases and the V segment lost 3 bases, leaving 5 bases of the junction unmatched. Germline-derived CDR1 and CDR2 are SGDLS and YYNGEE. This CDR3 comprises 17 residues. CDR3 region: CASSETSGSGSTDTQYF. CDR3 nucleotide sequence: TGTGCCAGCAGCGAGACTAGCGGGAGTGGAAGCACAGATACGCAGTATTTT.